This TCR beta chain was sequenced in a study of blood T cell repertoires in COVID-19. Per the germline V gene, CDR1 is SEHNR and CDR2 is FQNEAQ (reference sequence). This CDR3 has 15 amino acids. The V and J ends lost 3 bases and 4 bases, in that order; junction bases with no gene match: 5. Assay: immunoSEQ multiplex PCR; the TCRdb copy retains only in-frame clones and omits some. Of approximately 190,000 clones in the sample, about 81% are singletons; the top ten hold approximately 15%. The clonotype originates from a man aged 25-45 years with active or convalescent COVID-19. Sequenced: peripheral blood. The V and J genes are TRBV7-9 and TRBJ2-2, with 7 bases matching TRBD2. The CDR3 sequence is CASSLNREATGELFF. The CDR3 DNA sequence: TGTGCCAGCAGCTTGAATCGGGAGGCCACCGGGGAGCTGTTTTTT.